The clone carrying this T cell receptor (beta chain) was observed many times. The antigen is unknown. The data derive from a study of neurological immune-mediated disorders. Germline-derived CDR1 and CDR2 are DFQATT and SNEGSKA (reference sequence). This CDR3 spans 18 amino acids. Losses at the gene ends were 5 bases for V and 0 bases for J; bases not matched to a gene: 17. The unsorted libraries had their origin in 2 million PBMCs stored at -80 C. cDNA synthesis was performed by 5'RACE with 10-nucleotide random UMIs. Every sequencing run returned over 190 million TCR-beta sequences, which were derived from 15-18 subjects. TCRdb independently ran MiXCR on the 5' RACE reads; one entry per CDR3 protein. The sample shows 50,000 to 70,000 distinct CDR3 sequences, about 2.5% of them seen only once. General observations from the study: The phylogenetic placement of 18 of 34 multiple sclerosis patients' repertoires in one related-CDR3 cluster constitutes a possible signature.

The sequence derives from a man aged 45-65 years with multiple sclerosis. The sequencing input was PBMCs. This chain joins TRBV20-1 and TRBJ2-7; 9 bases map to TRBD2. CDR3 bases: TGCAGTGCTGCCCTCCTGCTAGCGGGGACTTTAAACTCCTACGAGCAGTACTTC. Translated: CSAALLLAGTLNSYEQYF.